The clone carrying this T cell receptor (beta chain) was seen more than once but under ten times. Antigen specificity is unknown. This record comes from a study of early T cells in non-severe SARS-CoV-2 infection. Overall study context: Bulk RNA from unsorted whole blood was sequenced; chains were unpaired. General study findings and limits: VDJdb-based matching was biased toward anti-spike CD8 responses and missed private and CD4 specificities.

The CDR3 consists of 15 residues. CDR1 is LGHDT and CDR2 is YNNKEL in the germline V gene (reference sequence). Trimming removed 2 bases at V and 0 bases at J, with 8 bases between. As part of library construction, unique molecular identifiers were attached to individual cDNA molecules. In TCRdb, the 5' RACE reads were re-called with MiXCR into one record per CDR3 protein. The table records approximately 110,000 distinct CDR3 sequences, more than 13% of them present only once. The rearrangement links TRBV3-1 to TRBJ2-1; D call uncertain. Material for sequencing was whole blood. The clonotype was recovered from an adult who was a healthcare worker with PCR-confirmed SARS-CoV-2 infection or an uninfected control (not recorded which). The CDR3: CASSQRLSSYNEQFF. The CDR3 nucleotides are TGTGCCAGCAGCCAACGGCTTAGCTCCTACAATGAGCAGTTCTTC.